Below are 27 T cell receptor beta chains sequenced from a single sample in a study of OX40 agonist ivuxolimab in advanced cancers. The protocol was immunoSEQ multiplex PCR, while the TCRdb copy is restricted to in-frame clones and leaves out a portion. The sample includes some 12,000 clones, about four fifths of them seen just once. The source was CD4+ or CD8+ T cells sorted from blood, collected in a trial of the OX40 agonist ivuxolimab. These receptor sequences come from an adult with an advanced solid tumor such as melanoma, head and neck, liver or kidney cancer.

This chain uses TRBV7-8 with TRBJ2-5, with 8 bases that match TRBD2. The CDR3 extends over 18 amino acids. From germline, CDR1 is SGHVS and CDR2 FQNEAQ. Losses at the gene ends were 4 bases for V and 3 bases for J; bases not matched to a gene: 16. The CDR3 sequence: CASSSRYFRPGLEETQYF. The CDR3 DNA reads as TGTGCCAGCAGCTCCCGATACTTTAGGCCGGGACTAGAAGAGACCCAGTACTTC.

V and J are TRBV6-8 and TRBJ2-7; D is unresolved. The CDR3 extends over 10 amino acids. V was clipped by 10 bases and J by 2 bases, with 6 bases between them. Germline CDR1 MNHGY, CDR2 SAAAGT. CDR3 residues: CATWPYEQYF. As DNA, the CDR3 is TGTGCCACTTGGCCCTACGAGCAGTACTTC.

V usage is TRBV2 and J usage is TRBJ2-7, with D possibly being TRBD1 or TRBD2 (6 bases each). Looked up from germline, CDR1 is SNHLY and CDR2 is FYNNEI. Trimming removed 11 bases at V and 2 bases at J, with 25 bases between. CDR3 length: 16 amino acids. CDR3 DNA: TGTGCCGCGAGGGGGGTACCGGGACCGAGGACCTACGAGCAGTACTTC. Amino acids: CAARGVPGPRTYEQYF.

J is TRBJ1-2 and V is TRBV6-5; D is uncertain. Germline values: CDR1 MNHEY, CDR2 SVGAGI. CDR3 length: 15 residues. Trimming shortened V by 0 bases and J by 1 base, and 9 bases separated the two germline ends. Here the CDR3 reads CASSYSTNSNYGYTF. In DNA, the CDR3 is TGTGCCAGCAGTTACTCGACGAACAGTAACTATGGCTACACCTTC.

The rearrangement joins TRBV4-3 to TRBJ2-7; 12 bases match TRBD2. Germline V CDR1 and CDR2: LGHNA, YSLEER. V lost 0 bases, J lost 6 bases, and 6 bases stayed unmatched. CDR3 length: 16 residues. CDR3 sequence: CASSQDLAGGPGEQYF. Written as DNA, the CDR3 is TGCGCCAGCAGCCAAGATCTAGCGGGGGGGCCGGGCGAGCAGTACTTC.

The chain combines TRBV6-5 with TRBJ2-1; D uncertain. The CDR3 covers 14 residues. Per germline, CDR1 MNHEY and CDR2 SVGAGI. Deletions cut 2 bases from V and 3 bases from J, with 8 bases between. The CDR3 region has the DNA TGTGCCAGCAGTTACGGGCATCTCTACAATGAGCAGTTCTTC. Its translation is CASSYGHLYNEQFF.

The V call is TRBV9, the J call TRBJ2-7, with 7 positions matching TRBD2. V shed 3 bases and J 5 bases; nucleotides not matched to a gene: 11. The CDR3 length is 15 residues. CDR1 and CDR2 from the germline V gene are SGDLS and YYNGEE. The CDR3 here is CASSASVWEGHEQYF. The CDR3 DNA follows: TGTGCCAGCAGCGCCTCCGTATGGGAGGGCCACGAGCAGTACTTC.

The J gene is TRBJ2-7, the V gene TRBV7-9, with a tentative D call TRBD1 (6 bases). Trimming removed 6 bases at V and 2 bases at J, with 14 bases between. Germline CDR1 reads SEHNR; CDR2 reads FQNEAQ (reference sequence). The CDR3 has 14 residues. In nucleotides, the CDR3 is TGTGCCAGCAGTCCAACAGGGACCCCCTACGAGCAGTACTTC. It encodes CASSPTGTPYEQYF. The entire variable domain, with the rest obtained from reference TRBV7-9 and TRBJ2-7, is as follows: DTGVSQNPRHKITKRGQNVTFRCDPISEHNRLYWYRQTLGQGPEFLTYFQNEAQLEKSRLLSDRFSAERPKGSFSTLEIQRTEQGDSAMYLCASSPTGTPYEQYFGPGTRLTVT.

The chain recombines TRBV7-9 with TRBJ2-4; maybe TRBD2 (5 bases). From germline, CDR1 is SEHNR and CDR2 FQNEAQ (reference sequence). V lost 1 base and J 2 bases, leaving 12 bases between the germline ends. The CDR3 length is 16 residues. CDR3 sequence: CASSLELGSTKNIQYF. The CDR3 nucleotides are TGTGCCAGCAGCTTAGAGCTGGGGAGCACCAAAAACATTCAGTACTTC.

Note on this clone: Mismatch with germline at one junction end may stem from a read error. Other nucleotide sequences from this sample produce the same CDR3. V and J are TRBV27 and TRBJ2-7; D unclear. Germline loops: CDR1 MNHEY, CDR2 SMNVEV (reference sequence). The CDR3 loop spans 13 amino acids. The CDR3 nucleotides read TGTGCCAGCAGTTTATCCACCCGCTACGAGCAATACTTC. Amino acids: CASSLSTRYEQYF.

This chain links TRBV27 with TRBJ2-1, with a weak D call TRBD1 (6 bases). V was clipped by 3 bases and J by 4 bases, with 13 bases between them. Germline V gene sequence: CDR1 MNHEY, CDR2 SMNVEV (reference sequence). The CDR3 covers 15 residues. CDR3 DNA sequence: TGTGCCAGCAGTTTTGGGGGCCGTGCTTACAATGAGCAGTTCTTC. This sequence encodes CASSFGGRAYNEQFF.

V and J are TRBV6-4 and TRBJ1-2; 10 bases agree with TRBD1. Germline loops: CDR1 MRHNA, CDR2 SNTAGT. The V gene end was trimmed by 2 bases and the J gene end by 5 bases; junction bases not matched to a gene: 11. This CDR3 comprises 17 residues. This CDR3 is CASSDLPGQGGMYGYTF. In nucleotides, the CDR3 is TGTGCCAGCAGTGACCTCCCCGGACAGGGGGGAATGTATGGCTACACCTTC.

This clone was recorded once. The V gene is TRBV27, the J gene TRBJ2-7, with 7 bases lining up with TRBD1. Germline CDR1 is MNHEY and CDR2 is SMNVEV (reference sequence). V lost 3 bases and J lost 4; bases outside the gene matches: 6. This CDR3 spans 14 amino acids. CDR3 protein: CASSFKGARYEQYF. The CDR3 nucleotides read TGTGCCAGCAGTTTTAAGGGGGCGCGGTACGAGCAGTACTTC.

V and J are TRBV7-3 and TRBJ2-1; possibly TRBD1 or TRBD2 for D (5 bases each). The germline V gene encodes CDR1 SGHTA and CDR2 FQGTGA. CDR3 length equals 15 residues. Trimming took off 5 bases at V and 0 bases at J, with 11 bases between the two ends. The CDR3 DNA reads as TGTGCCAGCAGCACCGAGGGGAGCTCCTACAATGAGCAGTTCTTC. Translated: CASSTEGSSYNEQFF.

The V and J genes are TRBV4-1 and TRBJ2-7, with 7 bases that match TRBD2. The CDR3 has 17 amino acids. The junction had 11 bases not matched to a gene; V was cut back by 0 bases and J by 3 bases. Germline V CDR1 and CDR2: MGHRA, YSYEKL. CDR3 in DNA: TGCGCCAGCAGCCAAGATCCGGGAGGTGAATTACACTACGAGCAGTACTTC. Protein product: CASSQDPGGELHYEQYF.

The sample holds one count of this clone. This chain connects TRBV6-5 to TRBJ2-7; maybe TRBD1 (5 bases). V was pared by 2 bases and J by 4 bases, with 12 bases between. The CDR3 loop spans 14 amino acids. The germline CDR1 and CDR2 sequences are MNHEY and SVGAGI. The CDR3 loop is CASSYHVRDYEQYF. The CDR3, as DNA: TGTGCCAGCAGTTACCACGTCAGGGATTACGAGCAGTACTTC.

This chain connects TRBV13 to TRBJ1-2; D is ambiguous. Germline CDR1 is PRHDT and CDR2 is FYEKMQ (reference sequence). The CDR3 consists of 14 residues. V lost 6 bases and J 4 bases, leaving 15 bases between the germline ends. The CDR3 region has the DNA TGTGCCAGCAGTTTGAACCCGCTCCCCTATGGCTACACCTTC. Its translation: CASSLNPLPYGYTF.

The CDR3 here is CASRKSGSYEQYF. CDR3 sequence (DNA): TGTGCCAGCAGGAAAAGCGGCTCCTACGAGCAGTACTTC. The chain carries TRBV6-5 and TRBJ2-7; D may be TRBD2 (5 bases). Germline V gene lookup returns CDR1 MNHEY and CDR2 SVGAGI. This CDR3 region has 13 residues. The V end was cut by 6 bases, the J end by 0 bases, with 9 bases between.

The rearrangement joins TRBV2 to TRBJ2-3; 12 bases line up with TRBD2. Trimming took 3 bases from V and 6 from J; bases not matched to a gene: 22. This CDR3 is 21 amino acids long. The V gene's germline CDR1 is SNHLY and CDR2 FYNNEI. The CDR3 sequence is CASSEVGQGVSGLAGKDTQYF. The DNA of the CDR3 is TGTGCCAGCAGTGAGGTAGGACAGGGGGTCTCCGGACTAGCGGGAAAGGATACGCAGTATTTT.

The V and J genes are TRBV27 and TRBJ1-2; 9 bases fit TRBD1. Germline CDR1 and CDR2: MNHEY and SMNVEV (reference sequence). CDR3 length: 15 residues. J was trimmed by 4 bases and V by 5 bases; bases with no gene match: 8. The CDR3 is CASSLRDRDPYGYTF. CDR3 in DNA: TGTGCCAGCAGTCTCCGGGACAGGGACCCCTATGGCTACACCTTC.

Only a few counts were recorded for this clone. V usage is TRBV4-3 and J usage is TRBJ2-7; weak D call: TRBD2 (6 bases). Germline V gene lookup returns CDR1 LGHNA and CDR2 YSLEER. V was clipped by 0 bases and J by 4 bases, with 13 bases between them. There are 15 residues in the CDR3. The CDR3 DNA sequence: TGCGCCAGCAGCCAAGATACGGGGGTCGGGTACGAGCAGTACTTC. It codes for CASSQDTGVGYEQYF.

In its sample, this clone was seen once. This chain joins TRBV29-1 and TRBJ2-1; 8 nucleotides line up with TRBD1. This CDR3 is 16 amino acids long. The V gene's germline CDR1 is SQVTM and CDR2 ANQGSEA. J was trimmed by 0 bases and V by 4 bases; bases with no gene match: 8. The CDR3 loop reads CSVVGTGGGSYNEQFF. The CDR3 bases are TGCAGCGTTGTTGGCACAGGGGGAGGCTCCTACAATGAGCAGTTCTTC.

CDR3 sequence: CASSWRAGGNQPQHF. In DNA form, the CDR3 reads TGTGCCAGCAGCTGGCGAGCGGGTGGCAATCAGCCCCAGCATTTT. The chain is built from TRBV11-2 and TRBJ1-5; no reliable D call. Germline assignment: CDR1 SGHAT and CDR2 FQNNGV. This CDR3 region has 15 residues. V was clipped by 4 bases and J by 2 bases, with 12 bases between them. Combining the CDR3 with reference TRBV11-2 and TRBJ1-5 gives the whole variable domain EAGVAQSPRYKIIEKRQSVAFWCNPISGHATLYWYQQILGQGPKLLIQFQNNGVVDDSQLPKDRFSAERLKGVDSTLKIQPAKLEDSAVYLCASSWRAGGNQPQHFGDGTRLSIL.

This clone appeared a few times. V and J are TRBV10-3 and TRBJ2-7, with TRBD1 matching 11 bases. This CDR3 has 14 residues. The germline gives CDR1 ENHRY, CDR2 SYGVKD. V shed 7 bases and J 6 bases; nucleotides not matched to a gene: 8. CDR3 sequence reads: CAIKLDRGLGEQYF. In DNA, the CDR3 is TGTGCCATCAAGTTGGACAGGGGGCTGGGCGAGCAGTACTTC.

The J gene is TRBJ2-5, the V gene TRBV5-8, with 12 bases aligning to TRBD1. CDR3 length: 15 amino acids. Germline lookup yields CDR1 SGHTS and CDR2 YDEGEE. V trimming: 4 bases; J trimming: 5 bases; junction bases outside the gene matches: 6. Written as DNA, the CDR3 is TGTGCCAGCAGCCTGGGGACAGGGGGCAGGGAGACCCAGTACTTC. Translating it yields CASSLGTGGRETQYF.

This chain connects TRBV11-3 to TRBJ2-5; 10 positions agree with TRBD2. Per the germline V gene, CDR1 is SGHNT and CDR2 is YENEEA. The CDR3 is 15 residues long. Losses at the gene ends were 2 bases for V and 4 bases for J; bases not matched to a gene: 4. In DNA form, the CDR3 reads TGTGCCAGCAGCTTATTAGCGGGAGGTGGAGAGACCCAGTACTTC. Translation gives CASSLLAGGGETQYF.

The chain recombines TRBV27 with TRBJ2-7; 10 nucleotides align to TRBD2. The trim removed 4 bases at V and 3 bases at J, leaving 15 bases unmatched. The CDR3 extends over 18 amino acids. Germline V gene sequence: CDR1 MNHEY, CDR2 SMNVEV (reference sequence). CDR3 DNA sequence: TGTGCCAGCAGTTCAACCCCGTTTGATAGCGGGAGGATCTACGAGCAGTACTTC. Translation gives CASSSTPFDSGRIYEQYF.